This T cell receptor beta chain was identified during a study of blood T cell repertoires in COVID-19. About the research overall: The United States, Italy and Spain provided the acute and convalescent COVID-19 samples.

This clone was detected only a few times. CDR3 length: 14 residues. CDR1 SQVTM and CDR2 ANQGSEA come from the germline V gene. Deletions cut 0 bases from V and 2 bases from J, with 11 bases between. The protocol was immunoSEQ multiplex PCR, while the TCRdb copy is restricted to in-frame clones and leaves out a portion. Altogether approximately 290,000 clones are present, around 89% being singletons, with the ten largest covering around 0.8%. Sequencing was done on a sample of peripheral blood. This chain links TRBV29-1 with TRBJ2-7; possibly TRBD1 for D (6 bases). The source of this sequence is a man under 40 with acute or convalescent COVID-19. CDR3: CSVEDQGGAYEQYF. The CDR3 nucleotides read TGCAGCGTTGAAGATCAAGGGGGAGCCTACGAGCAGTACTTC.